This T cell receptor (beta chain) was captured by sequencing in a study of blood T cell repertoires in COVID-19. The data were produced by immunoSEQ multiplex PCR, yet TCRdb's version contains in-frame clones alone and is incomplete. Of about 250,000 clones listed, approximately 85% were seen once; the top ten hold around 9.8%. Germline V gene lookup returns CDR1 GTSNPN and CDR2 SVGIG (reference sequence). There are 16 residues in the CDR3. The V segment lost 3 bases and the J segment 8 bases; nucleotides outside the gene matches: 15. The receptor comes from a woman aged 50 to 65 with acute COVID-19. V gene TRBV30 combines with J gene TRBJ1-2; TRBD1 agrees at 10 bases. Sequencing was carried out using PBMCs or T cells enriched from blood (not recorded which). CDR3 DNA sequence: TGTGCCTGGAGCTTCTCCCTCCGCGGGGGACAGGGGGGCTACACCTTC. Its translation is CAWSFSLRGGQGGYTF.